The entry below describes one T cell receptor (beta chain). Its antigen is undetermined. Germline-derived CDR1 and CDR2 are MNHEY and SVGEGT. The CDR3 extends over 14 amino acids. V dropped 2 bases and J dropped 1 base, with 9 bases sitting between them. Each CDR3 protein gets one entry after TCRdb re-called the RT-PCR reads with MiXCR. The sample carries 530,000 or so distinct CDR3 sequences, about 25% recorded once. The record originates from a study of response to subunit inactivated influenza vaccine. Study-level points and caveats: After each seasonal influenza vaccination, few new T cells are recruited, the authors suggested.

The receptor comes from a man in his fifties or sixties who received an inactivated influenza vaccine. The specimen was CD4+ T cells sorted from PBMCs, collected about 5 days after vaccination. The chain has TRBV6-2 or TRBV6-3 and TRBJ2-7; possibly TRBD2 for D (5 bases). The CDR3 here is CASSYGSRSYEQYF. The CDR3 nucleotides read TGTGCCAGCAGTTACGGGAGCAGGTCCTACGAGCAGTACTTC.